The rows below give T cell receptor beta chains drawn from one sample of a study of regulatory T cells in long-lasting Graves disease. TCRdb reprocessed the multiplex PCR reads with MiXCR, giving one entry per CDR3 protein. The top ten hold around 7% of the sample, which has approximately 500,000 distinct CDR3 sequences, 20% to 25% seen once. The source was peripheral blood mononuclear cells (PBMCs), collected when the disease was refractory, from a patient treated with antithyroid drugs. The receptors come from a female donor with Graves disease. CDR3s include the opening cysteine and the closing phenylalanine or tryptophan. The D gene is left open where the match is weak. Part of the rows lack a size; the others show once, few, many or a class for expanded clones.

j_gene	abundance	v_gene	d_gene	CDR3nt	CDR3aa
TRBJ1-1	many	TRBV27	TRBD1	TGTGCCAGCAGTTCAGGGGGGAGAGCTTTCTTT	CASSSGGRAFF
TRBJ1-2	.	TRBV9	.	TGTGCCAGCATCTTCCCCGTCGGGGGTTCTCGGGCCACTTACTATGGCTACACCTTC	CASIFPVGGSRATYYGYTF
TRBJ1-2	few	TRBV7-8	.	TGTGCCAGCAGCTTCTCCAGGGAAGATGGCTACACCTTC	CASSFSREDGYTF
TRBJ1-2	many	TRBV28	.	TGTGCCAGCAGTTTACCGGATATCTATGGCTACACCTTC	CASSLPDIYGYTF
TRBJ1-5	many	TRBV28	.	TGTGCCAGCAGTTTTGAGGGGGGTCAGCCCCAGCATTTT	CASSFEGGQPQHF
TRBJ2-5	.	TRBV6-2/TRBV6-3	TRBD2	TGTGCCAGCAGACTAAATGGGGGGGGGGAAGTAGCGGAGACCCAGTACTTC	CASRLNGGGEVAETQYF
TRBJ2-5	.	TRBV27	.	TGTGCCAGCAGTTTTTTGGGGTTGGAGACCCAGTACTTC	CASSFLGLETQYF
TRBJ1-1	many	TRBV28	.	TGTGCCAGCAGTGGTGGGCTCCTGAACACTGAAGCTTTCTTT	CASSGGLLNTEAFF
TRBJ1-2	many	TRBV7-2	TRBD1	TGTGCCAGCAGCTCTAGCATAGGGGGCGGGAACTATGGCTACACCTTC	CASSSSIGGGNYGYTF
TRBJ2-7	many	TRBV6-2/TRBV6-3	.	TGTGCCAGCCAGATTTATTACGAGCAGTACTTC	CASQIYYEQYF
TRBJ1-5	few	TRBV4-1	.	TGTGCCAGCAGCCAAGACCCCTCGTCCAGCAATCAGCCCCAGCATTTT	CASSQDPSSSNQPQHF
TRBJ2-7	many	TRBV11-2	TRBD2	TGTGCCAGCAGCTTCGCGGGGGGCTCCTACGAGCAGTACTTC	CASSFAGGSYEQYF
TRBJ1-5	.	TRBV3-1	.	TGTGCCAGCAGCGTAAGCGGCAGGGGCCAGCAGCCCCAGCATTTT	CASSVSGRGQQPQHF
TRBJ1-2	many	TRBV5-6	.	TGTGCCAGCAGCGAGCCGGGACGTAACTATGGCTACACCTTC	CASSEPGRNYGYTF
TRBJ2-7	many	TRBV7-2	.	TGTGCCAGCAGCTTAGGCGGGACGGTGTACGAGCAGTACTTC	CASSLGGTVYEQYF
TRBJ2-7	few	TRBV12-3/TRBV12-4	.	TGTGCCAGCAGTCTCCAAAGCGGTCTTGGGCAGTACTTC	CASSLQSGLGQYF
TRBJ1-4	many	TRBV20-1	.	TGCAGTGCTAGAGATGGGGCGGGTGAATTGGAAAAACTGTTTTTT	CSARDGAGELEKLFF
TRBJ2-7	.	TRBV10-3	.	TGTGCCATCAGGGTAGACAAGGAATTGGGCTACGAGCAGCACTTC	CAIRVDKELGYEQHF
TRBJ2-5	many	TRBV20-1	.	TGCAGTGCTCCCAGGGGTCAATCCCCCGAGACCCAGTACTTC	CSAPRGQSPETQYF
TRBJ2-1	few	TRBV28	.	TGTGCCAGCAGTTCCCACCCTGACTGGAGCTCCTACAATGAGCAGTTCTTC	CASSSHPDWSSYNEQFF
TRBJ1-5	.	TRBV19	TRBD1	TGTGCCAGTAGTACCCGGACAGGTAGCCCACAGGGTCAGCCCCAGCATTTT	CASSTRTGSPQGQPQHF
TRBJ1-5	many	TRBV2	.	TGTGCCAGCAGTGGGATCGCTGGGGATCAGCCCCAGCATTTT	CASSGIAGDQPQHF
TRBJ2-3	.	TRBV20-1	.	TGCAGAGCCGATAGGGGGGCAGATACGCAGTATTTT	CRADRGADTQYF
TRBJ2-2	few	TRBV19	TRBD1	TGTGCCAGTAGTATAGGACAGGGGGATGCCGGGGAGCTGTTTTTT	CASSIGQGDAGELFF
TRBJ2-7	.	TRBV3-1	.	TGTGCCAGCAGCCAAGAGCTGGGTCAGAGGGAGCAGTACTTC	CASSQELGQREQYF
TRBJ2-6	.	TRBV27	.	TGTGCCAGCTCTGCAGGGGCCCCCTCTGGGGCCAACGTCCTGACTTTC	CASSAGAPSGANVLTF
TRBJ1-2	many	TRBV6-5	.	TGTGCCAGCAGTTACGACGTTAACTATGGCTACACCTTC	CASSYDVNYGYTF
TRBJ1-2	few	TRBV6-2/TRBV6-3	.	TGTGCCAGGACACCCTGGGAGTTGGATGGCTACACCTTC	CARTPWELDGYTF
TRBJ1-1	.	TRBV7-9	.	TGTGCCAGCAGCTTAGTGTTGGATGGGGTGGGCACTGAAGCTTTCTTT	CASSLVLDGVGTEAFF
TRBJ1-4	few	TRBV29-1	TRBD1	TGCAGCGTTGGCGATACAGGGGCGACTAATGAAAAACTGTTTTTT	CSVGDTGATNEKLFF
TRBJ1-3	many	TRBV12-3/TRBV12-4	.	TGTGCCAGCAGTCGCGCAGGGGCTGGAAACACCATATATTTT	CASSRAGAGNTIYF
TRBJ1-3	.	TRBV7-9	.	TGTGCCAGCAGCTCAACCCCAGGGTTTGGAAACACCATATATTTT	CASSSTPGFGNTIYF
TRBJ1-5	few	TRBV6-1	.	TGTGCCAGCAGCCCCGGAGAGGGTGGACAGCCCCAGCATTTT	CASSPGEGGQPQHF
TRBJ1-1	few	TRBV20-1	.	TGCAGTGCTAGAAAGACTGGGAACACTGAAGCTTTCTTT	CSARKTGNTEAFF
TRBJ2-5	many	TRBV28	.	TGTGCCAGCAGTTACCAGGTCAAGGAGACCCAGTACTTC	CASSYQVKETQYF
TRBJ2-5	many	TRBV9	.	TGTGCCAGCAGCGTAGAAGGGACCCAAGAGACCCAGTACTTC	CASSVEGTQETQYF
TRBJ1-5	many	TRBV13	TRBD1	TGTGCCAGCAGCTTGGGACAGGGGATTAATCAGCCCCAGCATTTT	CASSLGQGINQPQHF
TRBJ2-5	many	TRBV12-3/TRBV12-4	TRBD1	TGTGCCAGCAGTTTAAGGGACAGAGAGACCCAGTACTTC	CASSLRDRETQYF
TRBJ2-7	few	TRBV20-1	.	TGCAGTGCTAGAGGTTCGACGCAACTTGTGGGCGAGCAGTACTTC	CSARGSTQLVGEQYF
TRBJ2-7	few	TRBV7-9	.	TGTGCCAGCAGCCCGACAGCTTCCTCCAGCTCCTACGAGCAGTACTTC	CASSPTASSSSYEQYF
TRBJ2-4	few	TRBV28	.	TGTGCCAGCAGTCGGGCCCTAAACATTCAGTACTTC	CASSRALNIQYF
TRBJ1-2	once	TRBV6-1	.	TGTGCCAGCAGTATCGGGGCAGCGTATGGCTACACCTTC	CASSIGAAYGYTF
TRBJ2-4	.	TRBV12-3/TRBV12-4	.	TGTGCCAGCAGTCCTTCCCTCGGGGTAGCCAAAAACATTCAGTACTTC	CASSPSLGVAKNIQYF
TRBJ2-3	.	TRBV12-3/TRBV12-4	.	TGTGCCAGCAGTTTGGTGGGCGGGACCCTCACAGATACGCAGTATTTT	CASSLVGGTLTDTQYF
TRBJ2-7	.	TRBV4-1	TRBD1	TGCGCCAGCAGCCAAGATCCTACAGGGGGCTTCTACGAGCAGTACTTC	CASSQDPTGGFYEQYF
TRBJ1-2	.	TRBV11-2	.	TGCGCCAGCAGCCAAGATCCAGGGGCGACCTATGGCTACACCTTC	CASSQDPGATYGYTF
TRBJ1-2	few	TRBV19	.	TGTGCCAGTAGTGTCCGTACAACGGGCTATGGCTACACCTTC	CASSVRTTGYGYTF
TRBJ2-7	many	TRBV7-9	.	TGTGCCAGCAGCACCCCACTTTCGAGGGAGCAGTACTTC	CASSTPLSREQYF
TRBJ2-5	many	TRBV7-2	.	TGTGCCAGCAGCTTAGTTAGCAGGGCGGAGACCCAGTACTTC	CASSLVSRAETQYF
TRBJ2-7	.	TRBV19	.	TGTGCCAGTAGTATGGGGTCATACGAGCAGTACTTC	CASSMGSYEQYF
TRBJ1-1	.	TRBV6-2/TRBV6-3	.	TGTGCCAGCAGCCCGTACAGGGTCACTGAAACTTTCTTT	CASSPYRVTETFF
TRBJ1-1	many	TRBV11-2	.	TGTGCCAGCAGCTGGGCAGGCACTGAAGCTTTCTTT	CASSWAGTEAFF
TRBJ1-2	few	TRBV20-1	.	TGCAGTGCTAGTCATTATCGGACGTATTATGGCTACACCTTC	CSASHYRTYYGYTF
TRBJ2-7	many	TRBV15	TRBD1	TGTGCCACCAGCGCGCCCGGGACAGGGCACTACGAGCAGTACTTC	CATSAPGTGHYEQYF
TRBJ2-7	.	TRBV20-1	.	TGCAGTGCTAGGCCTAGGGGATCCTACGAGCAGTACTTC	CSARPRGSYEQYF
TRBJ1-6	many	TRBV2	.	TGTGCCACCTCGGAACGGGGATACGGGTCACCCCTCCACTTT	CATSERGYGSPLHF
TRBJ2-5	.	TRBV6-1	.	TGTGCCAGCAGTCCCTCGGGACCGAAACAAGAGACCCAGTACTTC	CASSPSGPKQETQYF
TRBJ2-5	.	TRBV7-2	.	TGTGCCAGCAGCTTAGCGCCGTTGGGGTCGGGAGTATCCCAAGAGACCCAGTACTTC	CASSLAPLGSGVSQETQYF
TRBJ1-2	.	TRBV6-4	.	TGTGCCAGCAGTGACTCGGACAGCTATGGCTACACCTTC	CASSDSDSYGYTF
TRBJ2-7	few	TRBV19	TRBD1	TGTGCCAGTAGTGCGTCCCGGGACAGCTACTACGAGCAGTACTTC	CASSASRDSYYEQYF